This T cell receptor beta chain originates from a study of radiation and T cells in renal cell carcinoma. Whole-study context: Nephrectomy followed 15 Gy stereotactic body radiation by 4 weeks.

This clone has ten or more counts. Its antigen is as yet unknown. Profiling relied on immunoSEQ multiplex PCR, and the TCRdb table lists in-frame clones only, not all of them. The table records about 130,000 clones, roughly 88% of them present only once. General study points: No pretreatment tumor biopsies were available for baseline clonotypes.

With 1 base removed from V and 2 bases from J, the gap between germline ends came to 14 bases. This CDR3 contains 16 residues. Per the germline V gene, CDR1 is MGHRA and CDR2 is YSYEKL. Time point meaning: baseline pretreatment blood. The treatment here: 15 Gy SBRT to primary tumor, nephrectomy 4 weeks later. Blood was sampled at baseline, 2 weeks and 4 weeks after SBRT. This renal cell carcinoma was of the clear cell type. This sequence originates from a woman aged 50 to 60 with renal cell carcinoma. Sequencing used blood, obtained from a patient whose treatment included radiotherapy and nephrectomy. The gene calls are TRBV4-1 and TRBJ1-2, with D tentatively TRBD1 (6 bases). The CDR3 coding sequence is TGCGCCAGCAGCCAAGGACCGGGACAAGAAAACTATGGCTACACCTTC. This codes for CASSQGPGQENYGYTF.